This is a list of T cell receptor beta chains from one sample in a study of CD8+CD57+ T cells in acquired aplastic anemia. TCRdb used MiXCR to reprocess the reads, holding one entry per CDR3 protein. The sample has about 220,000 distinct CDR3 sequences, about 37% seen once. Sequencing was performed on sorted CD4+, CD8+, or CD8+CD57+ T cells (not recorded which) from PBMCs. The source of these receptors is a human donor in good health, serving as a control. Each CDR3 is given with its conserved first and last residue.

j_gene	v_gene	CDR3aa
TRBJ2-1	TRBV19	CASREHGGSSYNEQFF
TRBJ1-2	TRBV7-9	CASSLAATGGGYTF
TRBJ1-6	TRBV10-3	CASSVGPTASYNSPLHF
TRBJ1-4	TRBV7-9	CASSFLAPGMGEKLFF
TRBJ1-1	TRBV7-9	CASSLVTEAFF
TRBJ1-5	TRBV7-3	CASSWGPSEAQHF
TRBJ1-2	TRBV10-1	CASRDRDGYTF
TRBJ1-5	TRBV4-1	CASSQEQGYNQPQHF
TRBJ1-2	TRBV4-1	CASSQAPPRSSGYTF
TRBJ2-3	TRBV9	CASSVSPTSGRYNEQYF
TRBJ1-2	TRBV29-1	CSVEGTDHLAYGYTF
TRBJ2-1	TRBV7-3	CASSLLGTNHNEQFF
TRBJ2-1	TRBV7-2	CASSSLAYNEQFF
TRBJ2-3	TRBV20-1	CSAKRTGTDTQYF
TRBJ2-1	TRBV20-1	CSARSVRDSYNEQFF
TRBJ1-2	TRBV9	CASSYSGTGGQGYTF
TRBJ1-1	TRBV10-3	CASTERAGKVMNTEAFF
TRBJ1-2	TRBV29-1	CSVVRGRHGYTF
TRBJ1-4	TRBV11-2	CASSPPRGTGGLFGKLFF
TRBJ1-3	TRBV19	CASSIGRTGNTIYF
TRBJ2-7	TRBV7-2	CASSFTSGDYEQYF
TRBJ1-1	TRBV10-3	CAMTSMNTEAFF
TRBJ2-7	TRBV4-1	CASSPVREEEQYF
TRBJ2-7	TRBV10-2	CASSESVVSYEQYF
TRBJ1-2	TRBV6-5	CASSYSARTSYGYTF
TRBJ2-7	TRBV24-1	CATSESGTGDCERYF
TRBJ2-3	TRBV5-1	CASRHTSGGADGTQYF
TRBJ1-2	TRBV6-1	CASRLSTGGYTF
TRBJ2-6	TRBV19	CASSSAVMSGANVLTF
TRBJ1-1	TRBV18	CASSPGTGGTEAFF
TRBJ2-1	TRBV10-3	CAIGPGGEQFF
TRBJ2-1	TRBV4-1	CASSVPGQGAHREFF
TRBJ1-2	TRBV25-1	CASSEGTYYGYTF
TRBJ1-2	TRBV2	CASSAQGGGWNGYTF
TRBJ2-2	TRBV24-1	CATSDPGGLHTGELFF
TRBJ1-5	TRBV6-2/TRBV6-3	CASSSTYQPQHF
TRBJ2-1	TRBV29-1	CSVAGTSYYNEQFF
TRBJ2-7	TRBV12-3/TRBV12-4	CASSSRDRGLTSGSSSYEQYF
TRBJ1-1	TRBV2	CARIGEVGTNTEAFF
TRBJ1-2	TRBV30	CAWSRGQYYGYTF
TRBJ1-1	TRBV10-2	CASRGGGDTEAFF
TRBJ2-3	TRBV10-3	CAITRTGSTDTQYF
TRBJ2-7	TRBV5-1	CASSPDRGVWEQYF
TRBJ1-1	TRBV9	CASSGITGNTEAFF
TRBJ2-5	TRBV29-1	CSAGGGRGEHQETQYF